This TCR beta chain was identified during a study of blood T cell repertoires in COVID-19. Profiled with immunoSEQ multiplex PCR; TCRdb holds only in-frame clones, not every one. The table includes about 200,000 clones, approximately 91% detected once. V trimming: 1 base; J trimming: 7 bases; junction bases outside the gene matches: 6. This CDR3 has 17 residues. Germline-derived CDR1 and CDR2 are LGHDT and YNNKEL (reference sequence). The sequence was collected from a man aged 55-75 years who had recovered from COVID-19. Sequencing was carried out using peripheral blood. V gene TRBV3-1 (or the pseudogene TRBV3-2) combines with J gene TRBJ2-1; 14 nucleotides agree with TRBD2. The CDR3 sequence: CASSQGGTSGGFNEQFF. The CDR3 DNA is TGTGCCAGCAGCCAAGGTGGGACTAGCGGGGGATTTAATGAGCAGTTCTTC.